Presented here are 32 T cell receptor beta chains from one specimen sequenced in a study of CD8 T cells in ankylosing spondylitis. Each CDR3 protein gets one entry after TCRdb re-called the 5' RACE reads with MiXCR. The table has under 150,000 distinct CDR3 sequences, 11% seen once. The sample was blood, either unsorted or a sorted T cell fraction (not recorded which). These receptors were collected from a female donor with ankylosing spondylitis or in good health (not recorded which).

This clonotype was detected ten times or more. V usage is TRBV11-3 and J usage is TRBJ2-1; D remains ambiguous. Between the trimmed V and J ends, which lost 4 bases and 4 bases, there was a span of 11 bases. The CDR3 covers 14 residues. Germline assignment: CDR1 SGHNT and CDR2 YENEEA. Written as DNA, the CDR3 is TGTGCCAGCAGCTCCGATCAGTTTTACAATGAGCAGTTCTTC. It yields the protein CASSSDQFYNEQFF.

Many counts were recorded for this clonotype. The CDR3 loop is CSAYSGAEAFF. The CDR3 DNA follows: TGCAGTGCTTACTCAGGGGCTGAAGCTTTCTTT. The J gene is TRBJ1-1, the V gene TRBV20-1, with a possible D match to TRBD1 (6 bases). Trimming removed 5 bases at V and 6 bases at J, with 10 bases between. CDR1 and CDR2 from the germline V gene are DFQATT and SNEGSKA (reference sequence). The CDR3 covers 11 residues.

This clonotype was seen at least ten times. The V gene is TRBV20-1, the J gene TRBJ2-3, with D hard to call. CDR1 and CDR2 (germline): DFQATT, SNEGSKA (reference sequence). Deletions cut 0 bases from V and 0 bases from J, with 7 bases between. The CDR3 is made up of 14 amino acids. CDR3 coding DNA: TGCAGTGCTAGAGATTCCCCAAGCACAGATACGCAGTATTTT. Translating gives CSARDSPSTDTQYF.

In this sample, this clonotype turned up many times. This rearrangement joins TRBV18 to TRBJ1-1; D may be TRBD1 (6 bases). V dropped 4 bases and J dropped 1 base, with 13 bases sitting between them. This CDR3 contains 15 residues. In germline, CDR1 is KGHSH, CDR2 LQKENI. CDR3 nucleotide sequence: TGTGCCAGCTCACTGGGCGGACAGACGAACACTGAAGCTTTCTTT. Residues: CASSLGGQTNTEAFF. The variable domain in full, with the rest retrieved from reference TRBV18 and TRBJ1-1, is NAGVMQNPRHLVRRRGQEARLRCSPMKGHSHVYWYRQLPEEGLKFMVYLQKENIIDESGMPKERFSAEFPKEGPSILRIQQVVRGDSAAYFCASSLGGQTNTEAFFGQGTRLTVV.

The gene calls are TRBV27 and TRBJ2-3; possible D gene TRBD2, 6 bases. Germline-derived CDR1 and CDR2 are MNHEY and SMNVEV (reference sequence). This CDR3 spans 14 amino acids. V lost 5 bases and J 1 base, leaving 10 bases between the germline ends. CDR3 region: CASSLERGTDTQYF. For the CDR3, the DNA is TGTGCCAGCAGTCTTGAGCGGGGCACAGATACGCAGTATTTT.

This clonotype was seen ten or more times. CDR3 region: CSAAPGLNTGELFF. Written as DNA, the CDR3 is TGCAGTGCTGCCCCCGGTCTAAACACCGGGGAGCTGTTTTTT. The chain carries TRBV20-1 and TRBJ2-2, with D unresolved. V lost 5 bases and J lost 2, with 12 bases in between. The length of the CDR3 is 14 residues. Germline lookup yields CDR1 DFQATT and CDR2 SNEGSKA (reference sequence).

There are a few counts of this clonotype. In DNA form, the CDR3 reads TGTGCCAGCAGCCCTACAGTAATCCAAGAGACCCAGTACTTC. It is translated as CASSPTVIQETQYF. The V and J genes are TRBV7-9 and TRBJ2-5; D gene ambiguous. V was clipped by 5 bases and J by 1 base, with 11 bases between them. This CDR3 has 14 residues. Looked up from germline, CDR1 is SEHNR and CDR2 is FQNEAQ (reference sequence).

This clonotype has ten or more counts. The V call is TRBV5-1, the J call TRBJ2-1; a weak D match, TRBD1 (5 bases). The CDR3 is 15 residues long. CDR1 is SGHRS, CDR2 YFSETQ, per germline. The germline V and J ends were trimmed by 4 bases and 0 bases, with 11 bases remaining between them. The CDR3 here is CASSPPQGSYNEQFF. In nucleotides, the CDR3 is TGCGCCAGCAGCCCACCCCAGGGCTCCTACAATGAGCAGTTCTTC.

This clonotype was seen a handful of times. The V call is TRBV5-1, the J call TRBJ2-3; D gene ambiguous. Trimming left V 7 bases short and J 7 bases short, with 16 bases between. This CDR3 contains 13 residues. Germline CDR1 SGHRS, CDR2 YFSETQ. The CDR3 is CASRVKSANTQYF. The CDR3 coding sequence is TGCGCCAGCCGCGTTAAATCGGCGAATACGCAGTATTTT. Together with reference TRBV5-1 and TRBJ2-3, the CDR3 gives the full variable domain: KAGVTQTPRYLIKTRGQQVTLSCSPISGHRSVSWYQQTPGQGLQFLFEYFSETQRNKGNFPGRFSGRQFSNSRSEMNVSTLELGDSALYLCASRVKSANTQYFGPGTRLTVL.

This clonotype showed up many times. This chain connects TRBV5-1 to TRBJ2-6; no definite D call. Trimming took off 2 bases at V and 2 bases at J, with 14 bases between the two ends. CDR1 is SGHRS and CDR2 is YFSETQ in the germline V gene. This CDR3 spans 17 amino acids. The CDR3, as DNA: TGCGCCAGCAGCTTAGTGGAATTCTCGGCTGGGGCCAACGTCCTGACTTTC. Its translation is CASSLVEFSAGANVLTF. Filled out from reference TRBV5-1 and TRBJ2-6, the complete variable domain reads KAGVTQTPRYLIKTRGQQVTLSCSPISGHRSVSWYQQTPGQGLQFLFEYFSETQRNKGNFPGRFSGRQFSNSRSEMNVSTLELGDSALYLCASSLVEFSAGANVLTFGAGSRLTVL.

This clonotype has only a few counts. Being one base from a much bigger clone, this may be a read error. This rearrangement joins TRBV20-1 to TRBJ2-7, with 8 bases identical to TRBD2. The length of the CDR3 is 13 residues. Germline-derived CDR1 and CDR2 are DFQATT and SNEGSKA (reference sequence). The CDR3 is CSARAGADCEQYF. The CDR3 DNA is TGCAGTGCGAGAGCGGGAGCGGACTGCGAGCAGTACTTC.

This clonotype was counted ten times or more. The chain joins TRBV20-1 to TRBJ1-5, with a weak D call TRBD1 (5 bases). This CDR3 has 13 amino acids. V was cut by 0 bases and J by 7 bases, with 10 bases left in between. Germline V gene lookup returns CDR1 DFQATT and CDR2 SNEGSKA (reference sequence). In DNA form, the CDR3 reads TGCAGTGCTAGAGAAAGCGGGGCACAGCCCCAGCATTTT. Its translation is CSARESGAQPQHF.

In regard to this clonotype: This could be a read error, since a much larger clone is one nucleotide away. The J gene is TRBJ1-1, the V gene TRBV10-3, with D unresolved. V was trimmed by 6 bases and J by 7 bases, leaving 21 bases between them. This CDR3 contains 15 residues. CDR1 and CDR2 from the germline V gene are ENHRY and SYGVKD. The CDR3 bases are TGTGCCATCAGGGTCCCAACCTGGGGAGAGGGTGAAGCTTTCTTT. Encoded protein: CAIRVPTWGEGEAFF.

Only a few counts were recorded for this clonotype. The gene calls are TRBV5-1 and TRBJ1-1; maybe TRBD1 (5 bases). CDR1 is SGHRS, CDR2 YFSETQ, per germline. Trimming took off 2 bases at V and 2 bases at J, with 13 bases between the two ends. The CDR3 is made up of 15 amino acids. The CDR3 sequence: CASSFISQGNTEAFF. The CDR3 DNA sequence: TGCGCCAGCAGCTTTATCTCCCAGGGAAACACTGAAGCTTTCTTT.

This clonotype was seen many times. This chain connects TRBV7-8 to TRBJ2-1, with 12 bases fitting TRBD1. The junction had 5 bases not matched to a gene; V was cut back by 3 bases and J by 5 bases. The germline V gene has CDR1 SGHVS and CDR2 FQNEAQ. This CDR3 has 16 amino acids. The CDR3 DNA is TGTGCCAGCAGCTTTCCGGGACAGGGGGCTGACAATGAGCAGTTCTTC. It is translated as CASSFPGQGADNEQFF.

This clonotype came up many times. V is TRBV5-1 and J is TRBJ2-7; TRBD1 aligns across 10 bases. This CDR3 is built from 18 residues. CDR1 and CDR2 from the germline V gene are SGHRS and YFSETQ. Trimming removed 4 bases from V and 5 bases from J; junction bases left unmatched: 18. The CDR3 DNA reads as TGCGCCAGCAGCCTCCGGGCGCGACAGGGGGCTTGGCTTCACGAGCAGTACTTC. The encoded protein is CASSLRARQGAWLHEQYF.

At least ten counts were recorded for this clonotype. The V call is TRBV6-1, the J call TRBJ2-2; 7 nucleotides agree with TRBD1. The CDR3 sequence is 14 residues long. V dropped 6 bases and J dropped 4; count of bases not matched to a gene: 5. Germline V CDR1 and CDR2: MNHNS, SASEGT. The CDR3 DNA follows: TGTGCCAGCAGCGCTCCAGGGGGCACCGGGGAGCTGTTTTTT. This codes for CASSAPGGTGELFF.

This clonotype showed up many times. The rearrangement links TRBV5-1 to TRBJ1-1, with TRBD1 as a possible D gene (5 bases). Germline-derived CDR1 and CDR2 are SGHRS and YFSETQ. Between the trimmed V and J ends, which lost 2 bases and 1 base, there was a span of 12 bases. The CDR3 is made up of 15 amino acids. The CDR3 sequence is CASSFRGWGNTEAFF. The CDR3 DNA reads TGCGCCAGCAGCTTTCGGGGCTGGGGGAACACTGAAGCTTTCTTT. The variable domain in full, with the rest retrieved from reference TRBV5-1 and TRBJ1-1, is KAGVTQTPRYLIKTRGQQVTLSCSPISGHRSVSWYQQTPGQGLQFLFEYFSETQRNKGNFPGRFSGRQFSNSRSEMNVSTLELGDSALYLCASSFRGWGNTEAFFGQGTRLTVV.

This clonotype was found a few times. The V call is TRBV3-2, the J call TRBJ1-1. TRBV3-2 is labeled a pseudogene. There are 15 residues in the CDR3. For the CDR3, the DNA is TGTGCCAGCAGCCATACGGGGGAGGGGAACACTGAAGCTTTCTTT. Translating it yields CASSHTGEGNTEAFF.

This clonotype was seen many times. The chain employs TRBV28 and TRBJ1-2, with D hard to call. Germline V gene data show CDR1 as MDHEN and CDR2 as SYDVKM. This CDR3 has 12 amino acids. Trimming stripped 7 bases from V and 1 base from J, with 7 bases between. Written as DNA, the CDR3 is TGTGCCAGCACTGGGAATAACTATGGCTACACCTTC. Protein product: CASTGNNYGYTF.

The chain uses TRBV19 and TRBJ1-5; D unresolved. V lost 7 bases and J lost 1, with 8 bases in between. The CDR3 covers 13 residues. Looked up from germline, CDR1 is LNHDA and CDR2 is SQIVND (reference sequence). The CDR3 DNA is TGTGCCAGTAATCGCGGGAGCAATCAGCCCCAGCATTTT. Protein: CASNRGSNQPQHF.

Concerning this clonotype: A much bigger clone sits one base away, suggesting this may be a read error. The rearrangement joins TRBV7-9 to TRBJ2-2, with no clear D. Germline loops: CDR1 SEHNR, CDR2 FQNEAQ (reference sequence). The CDR3 runs 15 residues. CDR3 nucleotide sequence: TGTACCAGCAACCCCTGGAGACCTGGCACCGGGGAGCTGTTTTTT. Encoded protein: CTSNPWRPGTGELFF. Together with reference TRBV7-9 and TRBJ2-2, the CDR3 gives the full variable domain: DTGVSQNPRHKITKRGQNVTFRCDPISEHNRLYWYRQTLGQGPEFLTYFQNEAQLEKSRLLSDRFSAERPKGSFSTLEIQRTEQGDSAMYLCTSNPWRPGTGELFFGEGSRLTVL.

Ten or more counts support this clonotype. The gene calls are TRBV7-2 and TRBJ1-5; no clear D gene. V shed 6 bases and J shed 3 bases, with 9 bases lying between them. The germline CDR1 and CDR2 sequences are SGHTA and FQGNSA. The CDR3 extends over 13 amino acids. The CDR3 loop is CASSLVINQPQHF. CDR3 in DNA: TGTGCCAGCAGTTTGGTCATCAATCAGCCCCAGCATTTT.

This clonotype was counted ten times or more. V and J are TRBV23-1 and TRBJ2-7, with TRBD1 matching over 7 bases. TRBV23-1 is marked as an open reading frame, function uncertain. Losses at the gene ends were 0 bases for V and 7 bases for J; bases not matched to a gene: 12. The CDR3 sequence is 16 residues long. CDR3 DNA sequence: TGCGCCAGCAGTCAATCGAGGACAGGAGAGACTGGGGAGCAGTACTTC. It encodes CASSQSRTGETGEQYF.

This clonotype was seen at least ten times. This chain links TRBV19 with TRBJ1-5; 9 nucleotides line up with TRBD1. The CDR3 is 19 amino acids. Germline CDR1 reads LNHDA; CDR2 reads SQIVND (reference sequence). With 6 bases clipped from V and 2 bases from J, the junction kept 17 bases outside the gene matches. The DNA for the CDR3 is TGTGCCAGTAGCCCCGCGGGATACAGGGGGCTTAGGGGCAATCAGCCCCAGCATTTT. Translation gives CASSPAGYRGLRGNQPQHF.

This clonotype has ten or more counts. The chain combines TRBV29-1 with TRBJ2-1; 8 bases align to TRBD2. Unmatched junction bases numbered 11, after V lost 7 bases and J lost 0 bases. The CDR3 loop spans 16 amino acids. Germline-derived CDR1 and CDR2 are SQVTM and ANQGSEA. Written as DNA, the CDR3 is TGCAGCGCCCTACTAGCGGCCCTTAGCTCCTACAATGAGCAGTTCTTC. Residues: CSALLAALSSYNEQFF.

V is TRBV28 and J is TRBJ2-2, with D perhaps TRBD2 (5 bases). Germline values: CDR1 MDHEN, CDR2 SYDVKM. Trimming took off 8 bases at V and 6 bases at J, with 10 bases between the two ends. CDR3 length: 12 amino acids. The CDR3 DNA sequence: TGTGCCAGCGAGGGAATTCCCGGGGAGCTGTTTTTT. Amino acid sequence: CASEGIPGELFF.

This clonotype was counted many times. The V and J genes are TRBV12-3 or TRBV12-4 and TRBJ2-4; perhaps TRBD1 as D (6 bases). V was shortened by 5 bases and J by 5 bases, with 19 bases between the two germline ends. This CDR3 spans 16 amino acids. CDR3 sequence reads: CASSPRTVYGENIQYF. CDR3 DNA sequence: TGTGCCAGCAGTCCTAGGACAGTATATGGGGAAAACATTCAGTACTTC.

This clonotype was seen at least ten times. The chain has TRBV12-3 or TRBV12-4 and TRBJ1-4, with D possibly being TRBD1 (5 bases). This CDR3 has 15 amino acids. V was trimmed by 0 bases and J by 6 bases, leaving 11 bases between them. Here the CDR3 DNA reads TGTGCCAGCAGTTTAGCGATGTGGGGGGATGAAAAACTGTTTTTT. Translating gives CASSLAMWGDEKLFF.

The table lists this clonotype with many counts. The chain carries TRBV5-5 and TRBJ1-1; D not certain. In germline, CDR1 is SGHKS, CDR2 YYEKEE (reference sequence). The V gene lost 4 bases and the J gene lost 7 bases, with 17 bases spanning the gap. This CDR3 region has 14 residues. CDR3 in DNA: TGTGCCAGCAGCGGGGTGGTTAAAACAGTTGAAGCTTTCTTT. It is translated as CASSGVVKTVEAFF. Filled out from reference TRBV5-5 and TRBJ1-1, the complete variable domain reads DAGVTQSPTHLIKTRGQQVTLRCSPISGHKSVSWYQQVLGQGPQFIFQYYEKEERGRGNFPDRFSARQFPNYSSELNVNALLLGDSALYLCASSGVVKTVEAFFGQGTRLTVV.

This clonotype was counted many times. This sequence joins TRBV11-2 and TRBJ2-1; D is ambiguous. Per germline, CDR1 SGHAT and CDR2 FQNNGV. The V and J ends lost 1 base and 3 bases respectively, with 7 bases between them. This CDR3 comprises 14 residues. This CDR3 reads CASSLVKGYNEQFF. For the CDR3, the DNA is TGTGCCAGCAGCTTAGTTAAGGGCTACAATGAGCAGTTCTTC.

This clonotype was seen repeatedly, ten times or more. The chain recombines TRBV29-1 with TRBJ2-3; possible D gene TRBD2, 7 bases. Germline V lookup: CDR1 SQVTM, CDR2 ANQGSEA. V shed 7 bases and J shed 3 bases, with 14 bases lying between them. The CDR3 is made up of 13 amino acids. The CDR3: CSERTRGTDTQYF. DNA of the CDR3: TGCAGCGAGCGGACTAGGGGGACAGATACGCAGTATTTT.